The source of this T cell receptor beta chain is a study of cytomegalovirus exposure and HLA in healthy donors. General study results and limits: Being productive about 87% or about 30% of the time was typical of most TCR beta V segments in an earlier analysis. Later genetic work tied a missense DCLRE1C variant to beta-chain V and J trimming. Further analysis was carried out later, and it showed several of the most significant clusters appearing linked to common viral pathogens.

The donors comprised healthy bone marrow donors. Comment on this clone: Its antigen remains unidentified.

In the PCR, 60 Vbeta and 13 Jbeta primers were used. Clones were sequenced by immunoSEQ multiplex PCR, and TCRdb holds only the in-frame ones, with some missing. Here the sample spans about 100,000 clones, more than 70% being singletons. Germline values: CDR1 MNHEY, CDR2 SVGAGI. The V and J ends lost 5 bases and 9 bases, in that order; junction bases with no gene match: 7. The CDR3 is made up of 14 amino acids. This TCR derives from a man aged 30 to 45 in good health and CMV-seronegative. The genes are TRBV6-5 and TRBJ2-7; TRBD2 matches 13 bases. Sequencing was done on a sample of PBMCs. Written as DNA, the CDR3 is TGTGCCAGCAGTCCGGGACTAGCGGGACCCCTGCAGTACTTC. Residues: CASSPGLAGPLQYF.